This TCR beta chain was captured by sequencing in a study of blood T cells in healthy people across ages (dated by TCRdb to between 2014 and 2017). In the study overall: Template switching captured roughly one uniquely barcoded TCR beta cDNA molecule per two T cells in model experiments. The study measured age-related changes in TCR beta repertoire diversity using deep sequencing normalized with unique cDNA molecular identifiers. The donors were split into four age groups: young (average about 16 years), middle-aged (around 37), aged (over 55) and long-lived (about 74). To avoid experimental bias, donors of different ages were randomly spread across the sequencing lanes. For two donors (one aged 18 to 29 and one aged 80 or older), the study analyzed two additional independent replicas of 1 million unique cDNA reads from the same blood draw. Broader findings and caveats from the paper: Donor CMV infection status was unknown, potentially confounding age-related changes in expanded clonotypes. Observed TCR beta diversity per million T cells fell roughly linearly with age, and a significant reduction was already apparent by age roughly 40. Since profiling was done on bulk unsorted PBMCs, naive and antigen-experienced compartments could not be conclusively compared. The long-lived group showed more naive CD4+ T cells, fewer expanded clones and increased TCR diversity than the aged group, suggesting age selection. The percentage of naive T cells measured by flow cytometry correlated strongly with observed TCR beta diversity. Estimates of total diversity from one million sequenced T cells were regarded as lower bounds and underestimates.

The approximately 39 donors, aged roughly 6 to 90 years, were systemically healthy Caucasian individuals from Russia. Roughly 10 milliliters of peripheral blood were drawn from each donor into EDTA-treated Vacutainer tubes. PBMCs were isolated by Ficoll-Paque density-gradient centrifugation, with at least 6.5 million obtained per sample. Trizol reagent was used to extract total RNA from PBMCs, with at least 6 micrograms per sample. For every donor, an aliquot of PBMCs went through flow cytometry to measure the percentages of naive CD45RAhigh/CD27high T cells. Concerning this clonotype: This clone's antigen is unknown. Base qualities are not at hand, and no much larger clone is one base apart.

Library creation used 5' RACE. Sequencing used an Illumina HiSeq 2500. A second PCR of about 7 to 12 cycles was run with a J-beta primer mix and a sample-barcoded 5' primer. A unique molecular identifier was introduced onto each TCR beta cDNA molecule by a template-switch 5' adaptor carrying 12 random nucleotides. Each sample yielded at least 3 million CDR3-containing paired-end reads. First-strand cDNA was synthesized from all RNA with the Mint cDNA synthesis kit, primed by a TRBC-specific oligonucleotide. All cDNA was treated with uracil-DNA glycosylase and then went through a first 18-cycle PCR with the universal primers M1SS and BC2_uni_R. The source study handled its data this way. For normalization, 1 million high-quality reads, each with a distinct molecular identifier, were randomly selected from each sample. Instead of being binned into consensus sequences, reads with shared molecular identifiers were discarded. CDR3 identification, clonotype clustering and error correction used MiTCR with a Q25 quality threshold and the strictest error-elimination algorithm. Lower-bound total TCR beta diversity was estimated with a nonparametric unseen species model using Euler transformation. The public sequencing data were trimmed at Q25 with fastp and processed into clonotypes with MiXCR by TCRdb, which kept only in-frame beta chains. Each CDR3 protein appears once, grouped with its most common genes and DNA. The V and J calls and clone size are TCRdb's, not the authors'. The sample yields around 1,100,000 distinct CDR3 sequences; roughly two fifths were counted once. Approximately 14% of the sample comes from the top ten.

A distance of 23 bases separates the germline ends of V and J, which lose 4 bases and 8 bases respectively. As encoded in the germline V gene (reference sequence), CDR1 is SEHNR while CDR2 is FQNEAQ. The CDR3 has 16 amino acids, counting the end cysteine and phenylalanine. The CDR3 DNA has 48 bases and is translated from base 1. The sample taken for sequencing was blood. The clonotype was recovered from a man aged 18-30 years in good health. The sequence is built from TRBV7-9 and TRBJ1-2, with no confidently assigned D gene. The nucleotide sequence is TGTGCCAGCAGCTCTATCCCCTCCGGGGAGGCGAGGGGCTACACCTTC. This yields the protein CASSSIPSGEARGYTF.